This TCR beta chain appears in the sequencing data of a study of blood T cell repertoires in COVID-19. Study in general: Collection of acute and convalescent COVID-19 samples took place in the United States, Italy and Spain. T cells, B-cell-depleted T cells, or PBMCs supplied cDNA or gDNA.

How the authors handled the data: Amplification from reference gene primers served as the basis for estimated nucleated cell counts. Data came from immunoSEQ multiplex PCR; TCRdb stores just in-frame clones and leaves some out. From that table come the V and J calls and clone size; the DNA was used to work out D and trimming. The sample includes more than 65,000 clones, 70% to 90% of them seen just once. V lost 4 bases, J lost 10 bases, and 17 bases lay in between. This CDR3 is 15 amino acids long. Per germline, CDR1 SNHLY and CDR2 FYNNEI. The TCR sequence derives from a man in his sixties with acute or convalescent COVID-19. The sequenced sample consisted of peripheral blood. The rearrangement uses TRBV2 and TRBJ1-6; tentative D call: TRBD1 (5 bases). As DNA, the CDR3 is TGTGCCAGCAGTGCGGGGGACCTCGAGAGGTCACCCCTCCACTTT. Encoded protein: CASSAGDLERSPLHF.